A selection of T cell receptor beta chains follows, all from one sample in a study of blood T cell repertoires in COVID-19. Profiled with immunoSEQ multiplex PCR; TCRdb holds only in-frame clones, not every one. Here the sample spans 300,000 to 350,000 clones, roughly nine tenths being singletons. Material: PBMCs or T cells enriched from blood (not recorded which). The receptors were gathered from a woman younger than 45 who had been exposed to COVID-19. The CDR3 runs from the conserved cysteine through the conserved F or W. The D gene is left open where the match is weak.

v_gene: TRBV5-6
j_gene: TRBJ2-7
d_gene: TRBD1
CDR3aa: CASSPRDRAGEQYF

v_gene: TRBV9
j_gene: TRBJ1-6
d_gene: -
CDR3aa: CASSVGGSAYNSPLHF

v_gene: TRBV2
j_gene: TRBJ1-1
d_gene: -
CDR3aa: CASREREGTEAFF

v_gene: TRBV7-2
j_gene: TRBJ1-2
d_gene: TRBD1
CDR3aa: CASSTSSQGHYGYTF

v_gene: TRBV7-6
j_gene: TRBJ1-1
d_gene: -
CDR3aa: CASSLDGETEAFF

v_gene: TRBV15
j_gene: TRBJ2-1
d_gene: -
CDR3aa: CATSYDSNEQFF

v_gene: TRBV11-3
j_gene: TRBJ2-2
d_gene: -
CDR3aa: CASSFLAGGELFF

v_gene: TRBV2
j_gene: TRBJ1-6
d_gene: -
CDR3aa: CASTRFDFGGNSPLHF

v_gene: TRBV4-1
j_gene: TRBJ1-1
d_gene: TRBD1
CDR3aa: CASSPGQWGTEAFF

v_gene: TRBV15
j_gene: TRBJ1-5
d_gene: -
CDR3aa: CATLPGEGQPQHF

v_gene: TRBV11-2
j_gene: TRBJ1-2
d_gene: -
CDR3aa: CASSSWIWGNYGYTF

v_gene: TRBV6-2/TRBV6-3
j_gene: TRBJ2-5
d_gene: -
CDR3aa: CASSYRGGRGGRETQYF

v_gene: TRBV6-5
j_gene: TRBJ2-3
d_gene: TRBD2
CDR3aa: CASSLLGGGDTQYF